Listed below are T cell receptor beta chains from one sample, sequenced in a study of blood T cell repertoires in COVID-19. Sequencing was performed with immunoSEQ multiplex PCR; in TCRdb, only in-frame clones are kept and a portion is missing. The sample contains roughly 230,000 clones, roughly 85% of which appear only once. Sequencing input: peripheral blood. The receptor set was obtained from a man aged 45-65 years with COVID-19, enrolled during active disease. CDR3s include the opening cysteine and the closing phenylalanine or tryptophan.

TRBJ2-7	TRBV29-1	CSVAAGAYEQYF
TRBJ1-6	TRBV9	CASRAGTENSPLHF
TRBJ1-5	TRBV19	CASSQLTGLNQPQHF
TRBJ2-2	TRBV6-2/TRBV6-3	CASSYGGAITGELFF
TRBJ2-7	TRBV7-2	CASNRDRGPYEQYF
TRBJ1-6	TRBV19	CASSRGSPNNSPLHF
TRBJ2-1	TRBV5-4	CASSLDQNNEQFF
TRBJ2-5	TRBV5-1	CASSTRGAGEETQYF
TRBJ2-2	TRBV5-4	CASGRGTGELFF
TRBJ2-2	TRBV11-1	CASSVTANTGELFF
TRBJ1-1	TRBV30	CAWSVGFEGRGEAFF
TRBJ2-5	TRBV24-1	CATSDSLRETQYF
TRBJ2-7	TRBV20-1	CSARQTYEQYF
TRBJ1-1	TRBV10-2	CASRGRGFDTEAFF
TRBJ1-3	TRBV5-5	CASSFDQGAGNTIYF
TRBJ2-7	TRBV5-1	CASSLEGTGFDEQYF
TRBJ2-7	TRBV7-9	CASSTPPGQGTYEQYF
TRBJ1-1	TRBV30	CAWQGQVNTEAFF
TRBJ2-5	TRBV13	CASSLVGAGETQYF
TRBJ2-4	TRBV6-2/TRBV6-3	CASSYDFSWAPEPQNIQYF
TRBJ1-1	TRBV3-1/TRBV3-2	CASSQGSGGWTEAFF
TRBJ2-5	TRBV18	CASSRAFQETQYF
TRBJ2-2	TRBV19	CASRPGLAGGRNTGELFF
TRBJ2-7	TRBV9	CASSVAPVAGGKYEQYF
TRBJ1-5	TRBV6-4	CARRGDRGFWNQPQHF
TRBJ2-1	TRBV29-1	CSVEPRYLAGGGQFF
TRBJ2-3	TRBV19	CASSQGQGRTDTQYF
TRBJ1-2	TRBV6-5	CASFRTGNYGYTF
TRBJ1-6	TRBV6-5	CASSYSRGSYNSPLHF
TRBJ2-2	TRBV3-1/TRBV3-2	CASSPQGIKGTGELFF
TRBJ2-6	TRBV5-1	CASSPIPGSGANVLTF
TRBJ2-1	TRBV7-2	CASSLPVPNEQFF
TRBJ2-1	TRBV7-8	CASSIKRQVSDYNEQFF
TRBJ2-1	TRBV29-1	CSVVARRGSSYNEQFF
TRBJ1-1	TRBV4-2	CASSRPGQGAVGTEAFF
TRBJ2-3	TRBV4-1	CASSQVLAGDRGTDTQYF
TRBJ1-6	TRBV2	CASSEQGSNSPLHF
TRBJ1-2	TRBV5-1	CASSPRLEGGYTF